The clone carrying this TCR beta chain was detected a few times. Clones were sequenced by immunoSEQ multiplex PCR, and TCRdb holds only the in-frame ones, with some missing. The repertoire includes about 100,000 clones, 79% of them detected once, and roughly 20% sits in the top ten. This entry belongs to a study of blood T cell repertoires in COVID-19. About the study: Some COVID-19 samples were acute and others convalescent; all came from the United States, Italy and Spain.

Germline values: CDR1 MNHEY, CDR2 SMNVEV (reference sequence). There are 14 residues in the CDR3. J gave up 5 bases and V 2 bases, and 3 bases lay outside the gene matches. The chain has TRBV27 and TRBJ1-5, with 7 bases aligning to TRBD1. The receptor comes from a woman of 80 years or more with active or convalescent COVID-19. Source material: peripheral blood. For the CDR3, the DNA is TGTGCCAGCAGTTTACGGACAGGTTATCAGCCCCAGCATTTT. Translation gives CASSLRTGYQPQHF.